The entry below describes one T cell receptor (beta chain). The length of the CDR3 is 12 residues. The V end lost 5 bases, the J end lost 1 base, and 3 bases lay between the germline ends. In germline, CDR1 is MDHEN, CDR2 SYDVKM. The sample comes from a study of control samples from healthy donors and cancer patients. The method was immunoSEQ multiplex PCR; TCRdb's version includes in-frame clones alone and lacks a portion of them. The profile shows some 120,000 clones, 85% to 95% of them singletons. Sequenced: blood. This chain joins TRBV28 and TRBJ1-5; no clear D. The TCR originated in a man aged 25 to 40 in good health. The CDR3 sequence: CASSKSNQPQHF. CDR3 nucleotides: TGTGCCAGCAGTAAGAGCAATCAGCCCCAGCATTTT. The whole variable domain, filled in from reference TRBV28 and TRBJ1-5, reads DVKVTQSSRYLVKRTGEKVFLECVQDMDHENMFWYRQDPGLGLRLIYFSYDVKMKEKGDIPEGYSVSREKKERFSLILESASTNQTSMYLCASSKSNQPQHFGDGTRLSIL.